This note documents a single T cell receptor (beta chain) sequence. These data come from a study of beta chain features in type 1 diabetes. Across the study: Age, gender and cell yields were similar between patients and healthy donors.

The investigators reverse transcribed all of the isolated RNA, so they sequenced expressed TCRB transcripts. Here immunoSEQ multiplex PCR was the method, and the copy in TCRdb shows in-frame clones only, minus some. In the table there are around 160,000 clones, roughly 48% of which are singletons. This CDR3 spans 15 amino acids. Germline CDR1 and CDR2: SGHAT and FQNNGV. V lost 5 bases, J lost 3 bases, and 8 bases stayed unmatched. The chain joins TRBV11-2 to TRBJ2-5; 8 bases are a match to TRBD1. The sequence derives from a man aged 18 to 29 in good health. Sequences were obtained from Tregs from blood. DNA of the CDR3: TGTGCCAGCAGCCTCCTGGACAGGGTAGAAGAGACCCAGTACTTC. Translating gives CASSLLDRVEETQYF.